Shown below are 12 T cell receptor beta chains from a single sample sequenced in a study of T cell responses to AZD1222 COVID-19 vaccine. Using immunoSEQ multiplex PCR, the repertoire was profiled, and TCRdb retains in-frame clones only, with some absent. The table includes around 150,000 clones, about 91% detected once. The material was peripheral blood, obtained 28 days after the second AZD1222 dose. Every receptor here comes from an adult who received the AZD1222 COVID-19 vaccine.

The rearrangement links TRBV5-4 to TRBJ1-4, with D perhaps matching TRBD1 (6 bases). In germline, CDR1 is SGHNT, CDR2 YYREEE (reference sequence). CDR3 length: 15 residues. Trimming cost V 5 bases and J 3 bases, with 14 bases left between them. CDR3 amino acids: CASSLPGGSNEKLFF. DNA for the CDR3: TGTGCCAGCAGTCTCCCTGGGGGCTCTAATGAAAAACTGTTTTTT.

This chain uses TRBV6-2 or TRBV6-3 with TRBJ1-1; possible D gene TRBD1, 5 bases. The CDR3 has 12 residues. V was trimmed by 0 bases and J by 6 bases, leaving 5 bases between them. Germline CDR1 MNHEY, CDR2 SVGEGT. The CDR3 DNA reads as TGTGCCAGCAGTTACTCAGGGGCTGAAGCTTTCTTT. Its protein is CASSYSGAEAFF.

The chain recombines TRBV3-1 (or the pseudogene TRBV3-2) with TRBJ2-7; 9 nucleotides match TRBD1. The CDR3 is 14 amino acids. Germline values: CDR1 LGHDT, CDR2 YNNKEL (reference sequence). The V segment lost 2 bases and the J segment 7 bases; nucleotides outside the gene matches: 6. CDR3 region: CASSQITTGGEQYF. The DNA of the CDR3 is TGTGCCAGCAGCCAAATTACGACAGGGGGGGAGCAGTACTTC.

The chain has TRBV6-5 and TRBJ1-5, with D perhaps matching TRBD1 (5 bases). Germline CDR1 is MNHEY and CDR2 is SVGAGI. Trimming took 5 bases from V and 1 from J, leaving 12 bases between them. The length of the CDR3 is 15 residues. The CDR3 loop is CASSRDVLSNQPQHF. The CDR3 coding sequence is TGTGCCAGCAGTCGGGACGTACTGAGCAATCAGCCCCAGCATTTT.

V usage is TRBV7-8 and J usage is TRBJ1-2, with TRBD1 as a possible D gene (6 bases). The V gene lost 5 bases and the J gene lost 4 bases, with 14 bases spanning the gap. This CDR3 has 14 residues. Looked up from germline, CDR1 is SGHVS and CDR2 is FQNEAQ. This chain's CDR3 is CASSPTQGGYGYTF. The DNA of the CDR3 is TGTGCCAGCAGCCCTACACAGGGCGGCTATGGCTACACCTTC.

The chain joins TRBV5-4 to TRBJ2-7; 10 bases are a match to TRBD2. The CDR3 is made up of 15 amino acids. J was trimmed by 2 bases and V by 4 bases; bases with no gene match: 6. CDR1 SGHNT and CDR2 YYREEE come from the germline V gene (reference sequence). CDR3 sequence reads: CASSPLAGGTYEQYF. The CDR3 DNA sequence: TGTGCCAGCAGCCCCTTAGCGGGGGGAACCTACGAGCAGTACTTC.

V and J are TRBV10-3 and TRBJ2-3, with 10 positions matching TRBD1. CDR3 length: 17 residues. Germline V lookup: CDR1 ENHRY, CDR2 SYGVKD. Trimming removed 5 bases from V and 6 bases from J; junction bases left unmatched: 14. For the CDR3, the DNA is TGTGCCATCAGTCCCGGGACAGGGGTTCAACTGGGGGATACGCAGTATTTT. Amino acids: CAISPGTGVQLGDTQYF.

The chain links TRBV6-1 to TRBJ2-7; 9 bases agree with TRBD1. This CDR3 spans 15 amino acids. V was pared by 2 bases and J by 4 bases, with 6 bases of the junction left unmatched. Germline-derived CDR1 and CDR2 are MNHNS and SASEGT. CDR3 amino acids: CASSERGQGVYEQYF. The CDR3 nucleotides read TGTGCCAGCAGTGAAAGGGGACAGGGTGTGTACGAGCAGTACTTC.

The chain uses TRBV30 and TRBJ2-7; TRBD1 matches at 8 bases. Trimming cost V 7 bases and J 0 bases; bases outside gene matches: 2. CDR1 is GTSNPN and CDR2 is SVGIG in the germline V gene (reference sequence). This CDR3 is 12 amino acids long. The CDR3: CASTGDSYEQYF. The CDR3 DNA follows: TGTGCCTCGACAGGGGACTCCTACGAGCAGTACTTC.

The gene calls are TRBV30 and TRBJ2-3; 9 bases align to TRBD1. Germline trimming cut 4 bases from V and 3 bases from J; bases unmatched to any gene: 8. CDR1 and CDR2 (germline): GTSNPN, SVGIG (reference sequence). This CDR3 region has 15 residues. CDR3 sequence (DNA): TGTGCCTGGACCCGCGGGACAGGGATAACAGATACGCAGTATTTT. Amino acid sequence: CAWTRGTGITDTQYF.

The CDR3 region is CSVEPRSTEAFF. The CDR3 DNA reads as TGCAGCGTCGAACCAAGGAGCACTGAAGCTTTCTTT. This chain joins TRBV29-1 and TRBJ1-1, with D unclear. CDR3 size: 12 residues. Trimming removed 6 bases at V and 4 bases at J, with 12 bases between. CDR1 and CDR2 (germline): SQVTM, ANQGSEA.

The V and J genes are TRBV27 and TRBJ1-6; weak D call: TRBD1 (6 bases). This CDR3 comprises 15 residues. Trimming pared 5 bases from V and 9 bases from J, leaving 17 bases between. The V gene's germline CDR1 is MNHEY and CDR2 SMNVEV (reference sequence). The chain's CDR3 is CASSTTTGLGSPLHF. The CDR3 coding sequence is TGTGCCAGCAGTACGACGACAGGCTTGGGTTCACCCCTCCACTTT.